This T cell receptor beta chain was documented in a study of cytomegalovirus exposure and HLA in healthy donors. In the study overall: In terms of ancestry, the Caucasian-associated cluster contained about 81% of the roughly 400 genotyped donors. Study-wide results and caveats: The authors later found most CMV-associated TCR beta chains appeared HLA-restricted.

The study ran its PCR with 60 Vbeta and 13 Jbeta primers. The data were produced by immunoSEQ multiplex PCR, yet TCRdb's version contains in-frame clones alone and is incomplete. The sample has 150,000 or so clones, about 74% seen once; the top ten hold roughly 4.2%. The CDR3 consists of 14 residues. Germline V gene data show CDR1 as SGHVS and CDR2 as FQNEAQ. V gave up 6 bases and J gave up 5 bases, with 14 bases separating them. Details on this clone: Its target is not known.

The sample taken for sequencing was PBMCs. The gene calls are TRBV7-8 and TRBJ1-5; weak D call: TRBD1 (6 bases). This TCR derives from a woman in her thirties or forties in good health and CMV-seronegative. Here the CDR3 reads CASSLPGVHQPQHF. The CDR3 DNA reads as TGTGCCAGCAGTCTCCCAGGGGTTCATCAGCCCCAGCATTTT.